One and the same sample provided the 10 T cell receptor beta chains below, sequenced in a study of T cells in Graves' hyperthyroidism and ophthalmopathy (dated by TCRdb to between 2017 and 2020). Library method: multiplex PCR. Sequencing relied on an Illumina HiSeq 2000. Amplification of TCR beta CDR3 regions was carried out from RNA transcripts. The TCR CDR3 was subjected to a first round of RT-PCR using the HTBI primer set and the Qiagen OneStep RT-PCR kit. The public reads were run again by TCRdb, first through fastp at Q25 and then through MiXCR, and only productive beta chains were kept. Merged by CDR3 protein, the rows form single entries marked with the most common genes and DNA. For this sample the table gives fewer than 650,000 distinct CDR3 sequences, of which 40% to 50% were detected only once. The ten largest clones represent about two fifths of the sample. Material: peripheral blood or thyroid tissue (not recorded which). Receptors were obtained from an adult woman with Graves' disease, either hyperthyroidism or ophthalmopathy (not recorded which).

V and J are TRBV9 and TRBJ1-1, with unresolved D. CDR3 size: 14 residues. V lost 0 bases and J lost 5, with 11 bases in between. In germline, CDR1 is SGDLS, CDR2 YYNGEE. CDR3 in amino acids: CASSVDDQWTEAFF. CDR3 bases: TGTGCCAGCAGCGTAGATGACCAGTGGACTGAAGCTTTCTTT. Based on the CDR3 plus reference TRBV9 and TRBJ1-1, the full variable domain is DSGVTQTPKHLITATGQRVTLRCSPRSGDLSVYWYQQSLDQGLQFLIQYYNGEERAKGNILERFSAQQFPDLHSELNLSSLELGDSALYFCASSVDDQWTEAFFGQGTRLTVV.

This rearrangement joins TRBV20-1 to TRBJ1-6; perhaps TRBD1 as D (6 bases). Germline CDR1 reads DFQATT; CDR2 reads SNEGSKA (reference sequence). The CDR3 has 13 residues. V gave up 4 bases and J gave up 6 bases, with 10 bases separating them. In DNA, the CDR3 is TGCAGTGCTAAGAGGGGGGTTAATTCACCCCTCCACTTT. Translated: CSAKRGVNSPLHF.

The V gene is TRBV9, the J gene TRBJ2-7; the match to TRBD1 covers 7 bases. CDR1 is SGDLS and CDR2 is YYNGEE in the germline V gene. The V and J ends lost 0 bases and 4 bases, in that order; junction bases with no gene match: 1. This CDR3 comprises 13 residues. The CDR3 here is CASSVGDSYEQYF. The CDR3 DNA is TGTGCCAGCAGCGTAGGGGACAGTTACGAGCAGTACTTC.

The V gene is TRBV29-1, the J gene TRBJ2-7; TRBD1 agrees at 7 bases. With V trimmed by 1 base and J by 0 bases, 3 bases remained unmatched. The germline V gene has CDR1 SQVTM and CDR2 ANQGSEA. This CDR3 is built from 14 residues. This CDR3 reads CSVEGRQGSYEQYF. As DNA, the CDR3 is TGCAGCGTTGAAGGCAGACAGGGCTCCTACGAGCAGTACTTC.

The CDR3 region has the DNA TGTGCCAGCAGCTTAGAAGGGGTTAATCAGCCCCAGCATTTT. It encodes CASSLEGVNQPQHF. The genes are TRBV7-9 and TRBJ1-5, with D maybe TRBD1 (5 bases). CDR1 and CDR2 from the germline V gene are SEHNR and FQNEAQ (reference sequence). The germline V and J ends were trimmed by 1 base and 4 bases, with 8 bases remaining between them. CDR3 size: 14 residues.

DNA for the CDR3: TGCAGCGTCTCAGGAGGTGATGAGCAGTTCTTC. It yields the protein CSVSGGDEQFF. The rearrangement links TRBV29-1 to TRBJ2-1; D is possibly TRBD2 (5 bases). CDR3 length: 11 amino acids. The germline CDR1 and CDR2 sequences are SQVTM and ANQGSEA. The V and J ends lost 6 bases and 8 bases respectively, with 11 bases between them.

This clonotype was counted ten times or more. V and J are TRBV6-1 and TRBJ1-1; tentative D call: TRBD1 (5 bases). This CDR3 has 13 residues. Deletions cut 4 bases from V and 1 base from J, with 7 bases between. CDR1 is MNHNS, CDR2 SASEGT, per germline. CDR3 DNA: TGTGCCAGCAGTGTAGGGGAGAACACTGAAGCTTTCTTT. Translated, it gives CASSVGENTEAFF.

This chain links TRBV6-2 or TRBV6-3 with TRBJ1-5; a weak D match, TRBD1 (5 bases). The ends were cut back, 2 bases at V and 7 bases at J, with 9 bases in the middle. CDR1 is MNHEY, CDR2 SVGEGT, per germline. The CDR3 has 13 residues. CDR3 nucleotide sequence: TGTGCCAGCAGTTACGCAGGGACCCAGCCCCAGCATTTT. Amino acid sequence: CASSYAGTQPQHF.

This clonotype has a handful of counts. J is TRBJ2-7 and V is TRBV6-1; tentatively, D is TRBD1 or TRBD2 (7 bases each). V was pared by 5 bases and J by 6 bases, with 23 bases between. Germline assignment: CDR1 MNHNS and CDR2 SASEGT. This CDR3 has 16 residues. The CDR3 bases are TGTGCCAGCAGTTACTCGGGGAGGGGGCTGTTGAGCGAGCAGTACTTC. Protein product: CASSYSGRGLLSEQYF.

The genes are TRBV7-8 and TRBJ1-1, with D tentatively TRBD1 (6 bases). This CDR3 is 15 amino acids long. V lost 5 bases, J lost 4 bases, and 17 bases lay in between. In germline, CDR1 is SGHVS, CDR2 FQNEAQ. The CDR3 DNA reads as TGTGCCAGCAGCGCCAATCCGGGGGCGGGCACTGAAGCTTTCTTT. Translating gives CASSANPGAGTEAFF.